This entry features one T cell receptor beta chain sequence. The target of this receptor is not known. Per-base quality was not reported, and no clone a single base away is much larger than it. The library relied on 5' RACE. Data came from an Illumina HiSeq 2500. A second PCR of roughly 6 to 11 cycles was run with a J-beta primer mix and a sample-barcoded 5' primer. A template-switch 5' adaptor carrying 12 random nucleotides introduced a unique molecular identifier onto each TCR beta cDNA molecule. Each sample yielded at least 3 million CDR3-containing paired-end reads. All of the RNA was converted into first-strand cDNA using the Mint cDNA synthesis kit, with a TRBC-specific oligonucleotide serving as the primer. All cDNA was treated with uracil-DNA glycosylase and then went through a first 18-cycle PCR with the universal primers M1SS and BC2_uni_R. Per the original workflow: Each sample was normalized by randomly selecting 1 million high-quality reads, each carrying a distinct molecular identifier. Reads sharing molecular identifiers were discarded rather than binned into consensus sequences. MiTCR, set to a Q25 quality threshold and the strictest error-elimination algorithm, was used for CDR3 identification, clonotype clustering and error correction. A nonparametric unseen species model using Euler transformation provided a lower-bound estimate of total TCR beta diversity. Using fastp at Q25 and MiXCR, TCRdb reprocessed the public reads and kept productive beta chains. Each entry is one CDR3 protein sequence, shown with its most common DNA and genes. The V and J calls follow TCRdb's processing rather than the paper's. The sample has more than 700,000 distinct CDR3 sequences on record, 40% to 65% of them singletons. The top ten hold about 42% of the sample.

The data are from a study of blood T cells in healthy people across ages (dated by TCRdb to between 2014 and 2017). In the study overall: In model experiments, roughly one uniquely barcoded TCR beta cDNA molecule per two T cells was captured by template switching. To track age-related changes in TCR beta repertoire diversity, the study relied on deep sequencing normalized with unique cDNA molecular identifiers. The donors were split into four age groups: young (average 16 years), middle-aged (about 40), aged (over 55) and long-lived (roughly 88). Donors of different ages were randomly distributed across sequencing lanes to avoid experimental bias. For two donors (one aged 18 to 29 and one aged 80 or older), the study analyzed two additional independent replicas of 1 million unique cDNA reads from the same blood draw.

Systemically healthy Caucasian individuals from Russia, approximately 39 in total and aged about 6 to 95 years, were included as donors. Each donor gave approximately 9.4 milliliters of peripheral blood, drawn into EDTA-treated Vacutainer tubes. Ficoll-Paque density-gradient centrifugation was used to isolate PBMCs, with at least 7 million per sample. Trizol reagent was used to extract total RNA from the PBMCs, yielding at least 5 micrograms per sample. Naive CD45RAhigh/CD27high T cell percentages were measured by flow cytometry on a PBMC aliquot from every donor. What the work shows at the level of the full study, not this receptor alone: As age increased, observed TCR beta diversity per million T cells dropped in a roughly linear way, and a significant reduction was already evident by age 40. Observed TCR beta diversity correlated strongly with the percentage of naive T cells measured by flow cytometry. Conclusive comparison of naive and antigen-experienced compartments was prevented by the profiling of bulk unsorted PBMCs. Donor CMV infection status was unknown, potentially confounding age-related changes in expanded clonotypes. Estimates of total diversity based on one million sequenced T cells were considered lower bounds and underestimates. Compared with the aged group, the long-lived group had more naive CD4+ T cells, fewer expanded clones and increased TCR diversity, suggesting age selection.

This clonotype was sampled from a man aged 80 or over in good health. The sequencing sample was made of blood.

The sequenced DNA is TGTGCCAGCAGCTTGTGGCTCGGGGGCTCACCGAACGTCCTGACTTTC. Its protein is CASSLWLGGSPNVLTF. The V and J segments used are TRBV6-5 and TRBJ2-6; the D call could be TRBD1 or TRBD2, with each sharing 6 bases. V is cut by 6 bases and J by 10 bases, and the space between the germline ends is 22 bases. The CDR3 numbers 16 residues from cysteine through phenylalanine. The CDR3 DNA has 48 bases and is translated from base 1. Sequences MNHEY (CDR1) and SVGAGI (CDR2) are obtained from the germline V gene.